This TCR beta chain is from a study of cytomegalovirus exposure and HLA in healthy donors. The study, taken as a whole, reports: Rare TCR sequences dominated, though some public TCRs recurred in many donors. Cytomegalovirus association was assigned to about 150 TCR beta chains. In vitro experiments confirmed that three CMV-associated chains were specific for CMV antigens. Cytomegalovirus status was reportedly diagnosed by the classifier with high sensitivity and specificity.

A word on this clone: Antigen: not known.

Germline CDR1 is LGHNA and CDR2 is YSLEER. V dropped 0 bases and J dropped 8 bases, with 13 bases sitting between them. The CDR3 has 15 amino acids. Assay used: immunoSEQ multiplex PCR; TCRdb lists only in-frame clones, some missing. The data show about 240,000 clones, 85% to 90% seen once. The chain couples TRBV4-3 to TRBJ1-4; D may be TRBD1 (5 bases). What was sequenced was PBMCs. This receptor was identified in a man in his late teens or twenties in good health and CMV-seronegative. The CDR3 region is CASSQDKAGNEKLFF. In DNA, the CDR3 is TGCGCCAGCAGCCAAGATAAGGCAGGGAACGAAAAACTGTTTTTT.